This T cell receptor beta chain was found in a study of CD8 T cells in ankylosing spondylitis. Study outcomes and limitations: A TCR beta motif made of 7 to 9 highly homologous variants seemed typical of ankylosing spondylitis blood. Clones tied to disease were said to be significantly enriched in matched ankylosing spondylitis synovial fluid.

About this clonotype: What it binds is not known.

The junction had 8 bases not matched to a gene; V was cut back by 5 bases and J by 2 bases. CDR3 length: 15 residues. The germline V gene encodes CDR1 SGHRS and CDR2 YFSETQ. A single record per CDR3 protein comes from TCRdb applying MiXCR to the 5' RACE reads. The sample carries roughly 150,000 distinct CDR3 sequences, under 35% recorded once. The sequence was collected from a male donor with ankylosing spondylitis. The genes are TRBV5-1 and TRBJ2-3; TRBD2 matches at 7 bases. The source material was synovial fluid, either unsorted or a sorted T cell fraction (not recorded which). The CDR3 DNA is TGCGCCAGCAGACTGGCTAGCGGAAACACAGATACGCAGTATTTT. Protein: CASRLASGNTDTQYF.